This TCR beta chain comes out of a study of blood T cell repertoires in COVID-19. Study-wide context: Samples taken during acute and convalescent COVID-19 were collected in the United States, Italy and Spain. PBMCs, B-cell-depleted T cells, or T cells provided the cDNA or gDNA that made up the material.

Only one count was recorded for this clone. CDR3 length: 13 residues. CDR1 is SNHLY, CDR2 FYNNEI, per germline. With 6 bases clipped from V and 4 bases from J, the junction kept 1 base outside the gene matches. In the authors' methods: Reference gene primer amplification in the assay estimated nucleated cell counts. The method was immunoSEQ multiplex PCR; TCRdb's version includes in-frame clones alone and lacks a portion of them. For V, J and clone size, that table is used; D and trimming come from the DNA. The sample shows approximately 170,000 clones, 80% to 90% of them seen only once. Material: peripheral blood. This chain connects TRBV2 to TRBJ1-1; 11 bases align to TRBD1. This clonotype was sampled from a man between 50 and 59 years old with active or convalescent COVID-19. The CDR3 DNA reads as TGTGCCAGCAGAGGACAGGGGGCCACTGAAGCTTTCTTT. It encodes CASRGQGATEAFF.